This T cell receptor (beta chain) is drawn from a study of T cells in Graves' hyperthyroidism and ophthalmopathy. About the study: Initial diagnosis, before any treatment, was when peripheral blood was collected.

TCR beta CDR3 regions were amplified from RNA. The primer set for the first-round RT-PCR of the TCR CDR3 was HTBI. TCRdb processed the multiplex PCR reads anew with MiXCR; each CDR3 protein has one entry. The sample yields around 280,000 distinct CDR3 sequences, 10% to 15% seen once. With a duration under 2 months, the hyperthyroidism was newly diagnosed in patients aged 18 to 65. The PBMCs were taken from over 9.5 ml of fresh peripheral blood. This clonotype was detected many times. Antigen: not known. The CDR3 is 14 amino acids. Germline V gene lookup returns CDR1 MNHEY and CDR2 SVGEGT. With 0 bases clipped from V and 4 bases from J, the junction kept 0 bases outside the gene matches. Findings and limits, study-wide: Appearing also in blood were most of the thyroid clonotypes expanded above 0.001.

Material: blood. This TCR came from a woman aged 25-40 years with Graves' hyperthyroidism that later progressed to Graves' ophthalmopathy. The chain carries TRBV6-2 or TRBV6-3 and TRBJ1-2, with 9 bases aligning to TRBD1. As DNA, the CDR3 is TGTGCCAGCAGTTACTCGACAGGGGGCTATGGCTACACCTTC. Encoded protein: CASSYSTGGYGYTF.